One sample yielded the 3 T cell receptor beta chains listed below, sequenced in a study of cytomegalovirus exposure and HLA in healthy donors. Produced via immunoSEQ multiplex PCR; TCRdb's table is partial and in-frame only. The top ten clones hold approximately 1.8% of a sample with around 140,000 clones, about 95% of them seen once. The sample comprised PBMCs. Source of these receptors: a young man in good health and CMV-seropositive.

CDR3 coding DNA: TGTGCCAGCACCCCCTGGCGTCCGGGAGAGACCCAGTACTTC. This codes for CASTPWRPGETQYF. J is TRBJ2-5 and V is TRBV28; D ambiguous. CDR1 and CDR2 from the germline V gene are MDHEN and SYDVKM. V dropped 7 bases and J dropped 4 bases, with 16 bases sitting between them. The CDR3 covers 14 residues.

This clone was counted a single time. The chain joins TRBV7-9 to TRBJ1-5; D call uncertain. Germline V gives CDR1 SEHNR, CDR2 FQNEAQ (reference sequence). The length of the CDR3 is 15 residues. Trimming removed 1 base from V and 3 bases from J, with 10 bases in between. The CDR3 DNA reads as TGTGCCAGCAGCTTAGGTCTGCGGAACAATCAGCCCCAGCATTTT. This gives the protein CASSLGLRNNQPQHF.

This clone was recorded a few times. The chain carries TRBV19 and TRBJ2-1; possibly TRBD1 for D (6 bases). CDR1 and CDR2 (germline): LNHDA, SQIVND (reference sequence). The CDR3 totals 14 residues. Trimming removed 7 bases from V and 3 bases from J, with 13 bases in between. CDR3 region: CASTRRGDYNEQFF. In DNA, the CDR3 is TGTGCCAGTACTCGCAGGGGCGACTACAATGAGCAGTTCTTC. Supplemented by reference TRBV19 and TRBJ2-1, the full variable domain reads DGGITQSPKYLFRKEGQNVTLSCEQNLNHDAMYWYRQDPGQGLRLIYYSQIVNDFQKGDIAEGYSVSREKKESFPLTVTSAQKNPTAFYLCASTRRGDYNEQFFGPGTRLTVL.